This TCR beta chain was sequenced during a study of molecular identifiers for immune sequencing clone quantification. In the sort, naive CD8 T cells were defined as CD8+CD4-CCR7+CD45RA+. This clonotype appeared many times. Its target is not known. Bulk TCR libraries used previously described methods and listed TCR primers. TCRdb re-derived calls from the PCR reads in MiXCR, one entry per CDR3 protein. The table lists roughly 630,000 distinct CDR3 sequences, roughly 27% of them singletons, with 0.78% in the top ten. General observations from the study: For effector cells, clones above 20 RNA copies held over 97% of molecules; for naive cells, under 1%.

This CDR3 has 14 amino acids. Trimming took 8 bases from V and 4 from J, leaving 17 bases between them. The germline CDR1 and CDR2 sequences are MNHEY and SMNVEV (reference sequence). The chain combines TRBV27 with TRBJ1-1; D is undetermined. The sequencing input was naive CD8+ T cells from blood, with Jurkat cell RNA spiked in. Noted subset: FACS-sorted CD8+CD4-CCR7+CD45RA+ naive T cells. The TCR originated in a human donor in good health. Some libraries in this study had Jurkat cell RNA spiked in. The CDR3 here is CASGPTFLGTEAFF. Written as DNA, the CDR3 is TGTGCCAGCGGGCCGACTTTCCTGGGCACTGAAGCTTTCTTT.